The rows below give T cell receptor beta chains drawn from one sample of a study of blood T cell repertoires in COVID-19. Libraries were prepared by immunoSEQ multiplex PCR; TCRdb keeps only in-frame clonotypes and omits some of them. Of some 130,000 clones listed, roughly 82% are singletons. Sequences were obtained from peripheral blood. Receptor source: an older man with acute or convalescent COVID-19. The CDR3 runs from the conserved cysteine through the conserved F or W. A D gene is named only where the DNA matches it firmly. Only some rows state a clone size, as once, few, many or a class for expanded clones.

V	D	J	size	length	DNA	CDR3
TRBV7-6	-	TRBJ1-4	few	14	TGTGCCAGCAGCTTAGAGTTACAGGGAAGAAAACTGTTTTTT	CASSLELQGRKLFF
TRBV5-1	TRBD1	TRBJ1-3	-	15	TGCGCCAGCAGCTTGTCGTCAGGGGGTGGAAACACCATATATTTT	CASSLSSGGGNTIYF
TRBV2	-	TRBJ1-2	-	14	TGTGCCAGCAGTGAACGATCAGGGCGGGAAGGCTACACCTTC	CASSERSGREGYTF
TRBV12-5	TRBD1	TRBJ2-5	-	14	TGTGCTAGTGGTTCCGGACAGGGAAGAGAGACCCAGTACTTC	CASGSGQGRETQYF
TRBV18	TRBD1	TRBJ1-5	few	14	TGTGCCAGCTCACCGGACAGGGAGCATCAGCCCCAGCATTTT	CASSPDREHQPQHF
TRBV6-2/TRBV6-3	-	TRBJ1-6	-	13	TGTGCCAGCAGTTACGAGGGGAGGTCACCCCTCCACTTT	CASSYEGRSPLHF
TRBV6-5	TRBD1	TRBJ2-5	-	13	TGTGCCAGCAGCCGGACAGGGGACGAGACCCAGTACTTC	CASSRTGDETQYF
TRBV5-4	TRBD2	TRBJ2-5	-	16	TGTGCCAGCAGCCATGCCGTGGAGCGGGGTCAAGAGACCCAGTACTTC	CASSHAVERGQETQYF
TRBV11-3	-	TRBJ2-3	-	13	TGTGCCAGCAGCTTTTTCCGGGATTCTACGCAGTATTTT	CASSFFRDSTQYF
TRBV4-1	TRBD1	TRBJ2-7	-	14	TGCGCCAGCAGCATGGACAGGGGACCCTACGAGCAGTACTTC	CASSMDRGPYEQYF
TRBV5-6	-	TRBJ2-7	-	13	TGTGCCAGCAGCTTGGGGCGGGGCGACGAGCAGTACTTC	CASSLGRGDEQYF
TRBV4-2	TRBD1	TRBJ1-2	-	14	TGTGCCAGCAGCCGTGGGACAGCAGCTGGGGGCTACACCTTC	CASSRGTAAGGYTF
TRBV12-3/TRBV12-4	-	TRBJ1-1	-	13	TGTGCCAGCAGTACCAACTCGAACACTGAAGCTTTCTTT	CASSTNSNTEAFF
TRBV3-1/TRBV3-2	-	TRBJ1-1	-	14	TGTGCCAGCAGCCAAATTGACAGCGTAACTGAAGCTTTCTTT	CASSQIDSVTEAFF
TRBV19	-	TRBJ1-1	-	13	TGTGCCAGTATCAATGGCAGGGGAACTGAAGCTTTCTTT	CASINGRGTEAFF
TRBV19	TRBD2	TRBJ2-7	once	14	TGTGCCAGTAGTATCGGCGGGGGTTACTACGAGCAGTACTTC	CASSIGGGYYEQYF
TRBV6-5	-	TRBJ1-1	-	14	TGTGCCAGCAGTTACACAGGGATGAACACTGAAGCTTTCTTT	CASSYTGMNTEAFF
TRBV11-1	TRBD1	TRBJ2-1	-	14	TGTGCCAGCAGCGCCGGGACAGGGGCGAATGAGCAGTTCTTC	CASSAGTGANEQFF
TRBV19	TRBD1	TRBJ2-3	once	15	TGTGCCAGTAGTATCGGGACAGGGGGCGCGGATACGCAGTATTTT	CASSIGTGGADTQYF
TRBV7-3	-	TRBJ2-5	once	14	TGTGCCAGCAGCAAAGGACAGACTTGGGGGACCCAGTACTTC	CASSKGQTWGTQYF
TRBV19	-	TRBJ1-1	-	13	TGTGCCAGTAGTATAGGAGGGTACACTGAAGCTTTCTTT	CASSIGGYTEAFF
TRBV5-4	TRBD1	TRBJ1-3	-	14	TGTGCCAGCAGCCCGGACAGGTCTGGAAACACCATATATTTT	CASSPDRSGNTIYF
TRBV7-3	-	TRBJ1-6	few	16	TGTGCCAGCAGCTTAACCGGGCCAGGGACAAATTCACCCCTCCACTTT	CASSLTGPGTNSPLHF
TRBV4-1	TRBD2	TRBJ2-2	-	15	TGCGCCAGCAGCTCTAGCGGGGGGAACACCGGGGAGCTGTTTTTT	CASSSSGGNTGELFF
TRBV18	-	TRBJ2-7	-	15	TGTGCCAGCTCACCGCCCGGTTTTGAGAAGTACGAGCAGTACTTC	CASSPPGFEKYEQYF
TRBV9	-	TRBJ1-1	-	14	TGTGCCAGCAGCGGCCTGCAGGGTACCACTGAAGCTTTCTTT	CASSGLQGTTEAFF
TRBV27	-	TRBJ2-2	-	14	TGTGCCAGCAGATGGCAGGTCAACACCGGGGAGCTGTTTTTT	CASRWQVNTGELFF
TRBV6-5	-	TRBJ2-7	-	14	TGTGCCAGCAGCAGACAGGGAGGATCCTACGAGCAGTACTTC	CASSRQGGSYEQYF
TRBV11-2	-	TRBJ1-6	-	15	TGTGCCAGCAGCCAAATCGGGGGGGGCAATTCACCCCTCCACTTT	CASSQIGGGNSPLHF
TRBV19	TRBD1	TRBJ1-5	-	15	TGTGCCAGTAGTATGTTAGGCCAGGGGGATCAGCCCCAGCATTTT	CASSMLGQGDQPQHF
TRBV12-3/TRBV12-4	-	TRBJ2-7	once	12	TGTGCCAGCAGTTTGAGGGCGCCCGAGCAGTACTTC	CASSLRAPEQYF
TRBV6-5	-	TRBJ2-3	once	15	TGTGCCAGCAGTTACTCGTCAGAATCCACAGATACGCAGTATTTT	CASSYSSESTDTQYF
TRBV4-2	-	TRBJ2-3	-	16	TGTGCCAGCAGCCAAGAATACACCTCGGGGACAGATACGCAGTATTTT	CASSQEYTSGTDTQYF
TRBV28	TRBD1	TRBJ2-1	-	14	TGTGCCAGCACCTCGGGACAGGGTGTCGATGAGCAGTTCTTC	CASTSGQGVDEQFF
TRBV11-3	-	TRBJ1-5	few	16	TGTGCCAGCAGCCCCGGCTATGGGAGTGGCAATCAGCCCCAGCATTTT	CASSPGYGSGNQPQHF
TRBV6-6	TRBD1	TRBJ1-5	-	14	TGTGCCAGCAGTTACGGGCAGGGGGTTGAGCCCCAGCATTTT	CASSYGQGVEPQHF
TRBV5-1	-	TRBJ1-6	-	16	TGCGCCAGCAGCCTTCGTGGGAGCTCCTATAATTCACCCCTCCACTTT	CASSLRGSSYNSPLHF
TRBV28	TRBD1	TRBJ1-6	few	16	TGTGCCAGCATGCCCAGCGACAGGGGAAGAGATTCACCCCTCCACTTT	CASMPSDRGRDSPLHF
TRBV7-3	TRBD1	TRBJ2-2	-	16	TGTGCCAGCAGCCGACAGGGGCCCTCGAACACCGGGGAGCTGTTTTTT	CASSRQGPSNTGELFF
TRBV28	-	TRBJ1-1	-	14	TGTGCCAGCAGTTTACCAGCAGGGTTCACTGAAGCTTTCTTT	CASSLPAGFTEAFF
TRBV9	TRBD2	TRBJ2-3	-	16	TGTGCCAGCAGCGTAGTTGGGACTAGCGGGCTTGATACGCAGTATTTT	CASSVVGTSGLDTQYF
TRBV19	-	TRBJ2-6	-	15	TGTGCCAGTAGTTCTGACTTCTCTGGGGCCAACGTCCTGACTTTC	CASSSDFSGANVLTF
TRBV6-5	TRBD2	TRBJ2-1	-	15	TGTGCCAGCAGTCCGACTAGCGGGGGCGTAGATGAGCAGTTCTTC	CASSPTSGGVDEQFF
TRBV9	-	TRBJ2-2	-	13	TGTGCCAGCAGCGGGGCCTTTTCCGGGGAGCTGTTTTTT	CASSGAFSGELFF
TRBV7-2	-	TRBJ1-1	-	13	TGTGCCAGCAGCTTAGATCGGGGGTATGAAGCTTTCTTT	CASSLDRGYEAFF
TRBV2	-	TRBJ1-1	-	13	TGTGCTACCAACTTCAATGGGAACACTGAAGCTTTCTTT	CATNFNGNTEAFF
TRBV6-6	TRBD2	TRBJ2-2	few	15	TGTGCCAGCAGGGCCGGGGGGGCGAACACCGGGGAGCTGTTTTTT	CASRAGGANTGELFF
TRBV11-3	-	TRBJ2-7	-	9	TGTGCCAGCCCGTCCGAGCAGTACTTC	CASPSEQYF
TRBV6-6	-	TRBJ1-4	-	15	TGTGCCAGCAGTTACCCCAAGGCGGAGGTGGGAAAACTGTTTTTT	CASSYPKAEVGKLFF
TRBV5-4	TRBD2	TRBJ2-1	-	15	TGTGCCAGCAGCACGGCTAGCGGGGGGTACAATGAGCAGTTCTTC	CASSTASGGYNEQFF
TRBV3-1/TRBV3-2	-	TRBJ1-5	few	13	TGTGCCAGCAGCCAAGAGAGGAATCAGCCCCAGCATTTT	CASSQERNQPQHF
TRBV7-2	-	TRBJ2-1	few	15	TGTGCCAGCAGCTTGCAGAGGATCATTTACAATGAGCAGTTCTTC	CASSLQRIIYNEQFF
TRBV4-2	TRBD1	TRBJ1-6	once	14	TGTGCCAGCAGCCTAGACAGGGTTTATTCACCCCTCCACTTT	CASSLDRVYSPLHF
TRBV10-3	TRBD1	TRBJ1-1	-	16	TGTGCCATCAGTGAGGGCCCGGACAGGGTGAACACTGAAGCTTTCTTT	CAISEGPDRVNTEAFF